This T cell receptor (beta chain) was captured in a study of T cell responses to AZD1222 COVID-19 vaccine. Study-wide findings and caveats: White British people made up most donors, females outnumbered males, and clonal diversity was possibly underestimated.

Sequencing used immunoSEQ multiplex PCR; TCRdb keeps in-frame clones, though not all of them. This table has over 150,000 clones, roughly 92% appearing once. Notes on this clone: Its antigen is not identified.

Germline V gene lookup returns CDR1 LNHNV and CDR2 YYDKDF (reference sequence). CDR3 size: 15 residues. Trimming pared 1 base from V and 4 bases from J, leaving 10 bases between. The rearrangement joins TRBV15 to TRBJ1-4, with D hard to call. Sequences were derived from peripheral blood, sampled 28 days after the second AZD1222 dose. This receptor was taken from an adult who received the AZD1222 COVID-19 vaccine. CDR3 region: CATSRVWPFNEKLFF. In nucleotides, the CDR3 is TGTGCCACCAGCAGAGTTTGGCCGTTTAATGAAAAACTGTTTTTT.